Only one count was recorded for the clone carrying this TCR beta chain. Clones were read by immunoSEQ multiplex PCR, and TCRdb kept only the in-frame ones, dropping some. The profile shows about 120,000 clones, 85% to 90% of them singletons. Trimming stripped 5 bases from V and 3 bases from J, with 10 bases between. The germline CDR1 and CDR2 sequences are MNHEY and SMNVEV (reference sequence). This CDR3 is built from 13 residues. The entry originates in a study of blood T cell repertoires in COVID-19. The receptor's source is an elderly man with acute or convalescent COVID-19. Sequencing input: peripheral blood. The rearrangement joins TRBV27 to TRBJ1-1; D gene uncertain. CDR3 sequence (DNA): TGTGCCAGCAGTCCCCGAGGAGACACTGAAGCTTTCTTT. Its protein product is CASSPRGDTEAFF.